The clone carrying this T cell receptor beta chain was observed a few times. Its target is not known. Unique molecular identifiers were used to barcode this TCRbeta library. Via MiXCR, TCRdb re-called the PCR reads, giving one row per CDR3 protein. Of 500,000 to 750,000 distinct CDR3 sequences in the sample, 27% are singletons; the top ten hold around a third. The data belong to a study of T-cell reconstitution after alpha-beta-depleted transplantation in children. Study results and caveats: Where alpha-beta T cells came from about two months after transplant was reportedly several hundred expanded graft clones. Fresh T-cell production supplied most of the T-cell counts and diversity seen one year after transplant. Some patients owed their high day-60 TCRbeta diversity to surviving recipient T cells and thymic progenitors.

V shed 1 base and J shed 6 bases, with 5 bases lying between them. Germline values: CDR1 SGHTA, CDR2 FQGNSA. CDR3 length equals 12 residues. This sequence originates from a boy under two years old with Wiskott-Aldrich syndrome, due to receive a stem cell transplant. The specimen comprised PBMCs, sampled before TCRalphabeta/CD19-depleted stem cell transplant. The rearrangement uses TRBV7-2 and TRBJ2-3; D is uncertain. CDR3 loop: CASSLVDDTQYF. For the CDR3, the DNA is TGTGCCAGCAGCTTAGTTGATGATACGCAGTATTTT.